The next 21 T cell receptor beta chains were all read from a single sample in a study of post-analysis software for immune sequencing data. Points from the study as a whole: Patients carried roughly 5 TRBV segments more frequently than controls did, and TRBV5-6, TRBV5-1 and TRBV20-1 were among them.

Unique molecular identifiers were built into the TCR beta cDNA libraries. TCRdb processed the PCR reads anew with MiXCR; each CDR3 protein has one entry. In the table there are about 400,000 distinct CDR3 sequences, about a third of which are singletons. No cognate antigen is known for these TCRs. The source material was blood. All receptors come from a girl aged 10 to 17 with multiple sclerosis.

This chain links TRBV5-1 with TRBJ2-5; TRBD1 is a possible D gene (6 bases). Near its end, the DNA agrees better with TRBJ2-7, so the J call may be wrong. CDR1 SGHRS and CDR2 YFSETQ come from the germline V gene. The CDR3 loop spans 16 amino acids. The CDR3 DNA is TGCGCCAGCAGCTCGGCCGCCAGGGGTCCCGCTTACGAGCAGTACTTC. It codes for CASSSAARGPAYEQYF.

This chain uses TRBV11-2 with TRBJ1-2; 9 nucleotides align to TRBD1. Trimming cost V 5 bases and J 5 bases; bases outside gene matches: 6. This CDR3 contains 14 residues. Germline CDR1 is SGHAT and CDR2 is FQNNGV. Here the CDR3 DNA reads TGTGCCAGCAGCCAGACAGGGGGGTTATATGGCTACACCTTC. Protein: CASSQTGGLYGYTF. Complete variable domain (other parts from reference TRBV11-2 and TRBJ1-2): EAGVAQSPRYKIIEKRQSVAFWCNPISGHATLYWYQQILGQGPKLLIQFQNNGVVDDSQLPKDRFSAERLKGVDSTLKIQPAKLEDSAVYLCASSQTGGLYGYTFGSGTRLTVV.

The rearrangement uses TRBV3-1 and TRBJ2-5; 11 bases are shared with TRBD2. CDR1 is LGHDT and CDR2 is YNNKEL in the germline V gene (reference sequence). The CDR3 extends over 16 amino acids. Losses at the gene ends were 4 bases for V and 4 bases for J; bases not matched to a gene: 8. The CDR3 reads CASSLLAGAGGETQYF. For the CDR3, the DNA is TGTGCCAGCAGCCTACTAGCGGGGGCTGGAGGAGAGACCCAGTACTTC.

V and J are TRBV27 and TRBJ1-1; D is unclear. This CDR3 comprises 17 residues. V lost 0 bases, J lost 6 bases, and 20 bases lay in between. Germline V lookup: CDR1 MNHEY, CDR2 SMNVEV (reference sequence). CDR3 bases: TGTGCCAGCAGTTTATCCCCGTTGCTGGGTGGGTACGCTGAAGCTTTCTTT. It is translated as CASSLSPLLGGYAEAFF.

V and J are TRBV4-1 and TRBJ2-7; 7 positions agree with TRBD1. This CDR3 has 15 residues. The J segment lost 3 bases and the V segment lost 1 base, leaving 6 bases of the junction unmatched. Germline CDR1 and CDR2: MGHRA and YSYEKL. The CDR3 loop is CASSQGTGNLYEQYF. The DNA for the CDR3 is TGCGCCAGCAGCCAAGGGACAGGTAATCTCTACGAGCAGTACTTC.

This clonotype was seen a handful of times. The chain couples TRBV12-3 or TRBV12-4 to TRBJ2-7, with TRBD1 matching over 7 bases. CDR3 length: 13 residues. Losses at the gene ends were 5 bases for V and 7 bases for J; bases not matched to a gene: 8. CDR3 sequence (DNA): TGTGCCAGCAGTCCCACAGGGGTTGAGGAGCAGTACTTC. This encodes CASSPTGVEEQYF.

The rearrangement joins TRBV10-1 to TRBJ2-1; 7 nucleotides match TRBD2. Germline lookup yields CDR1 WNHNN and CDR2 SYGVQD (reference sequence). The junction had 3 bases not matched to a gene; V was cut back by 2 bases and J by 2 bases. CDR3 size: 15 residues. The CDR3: CASSETSDAYNEQFF. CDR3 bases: TGCGCCAGCAGTGAGACTAGCGACGCCTACAATGAGCAGTTCTTC.

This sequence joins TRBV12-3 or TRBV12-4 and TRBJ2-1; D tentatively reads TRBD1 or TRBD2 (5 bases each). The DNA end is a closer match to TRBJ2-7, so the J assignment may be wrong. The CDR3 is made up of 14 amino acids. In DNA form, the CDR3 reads TGTGCCAGCAGTTTAGGCGAGGGGATCGACGAGCAGTACTTC. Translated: CASSLGEGIDEQYF.

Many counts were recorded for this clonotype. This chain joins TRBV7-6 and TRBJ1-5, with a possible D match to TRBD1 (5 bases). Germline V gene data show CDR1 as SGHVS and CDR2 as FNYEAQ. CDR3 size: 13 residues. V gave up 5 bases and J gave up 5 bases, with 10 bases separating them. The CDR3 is CASSQTQDQPQHF. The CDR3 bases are TGTGCCAGCAGCCAAACACAGGATCAGCCCCAGCATTTT.

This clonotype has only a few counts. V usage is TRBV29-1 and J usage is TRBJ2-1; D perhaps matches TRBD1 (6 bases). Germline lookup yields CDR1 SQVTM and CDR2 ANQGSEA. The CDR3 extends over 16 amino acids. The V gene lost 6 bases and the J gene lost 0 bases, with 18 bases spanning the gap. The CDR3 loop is CSVQDSRGPSYNEQFF. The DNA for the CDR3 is TGCAGCGTCCAAGACAGCAGGGGACCCTCCTACAATGAGCAGTTCTTC.

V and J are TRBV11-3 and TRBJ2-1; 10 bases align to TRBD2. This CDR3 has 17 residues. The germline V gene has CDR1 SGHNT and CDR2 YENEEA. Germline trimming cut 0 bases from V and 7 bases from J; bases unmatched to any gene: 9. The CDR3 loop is CASSLDWSSGGQNEQFF. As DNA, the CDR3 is TGTGCCAGCAGCTTAGATTGGTCTAGCGGGGGCCAGAATGAGCAGTTCTTC.

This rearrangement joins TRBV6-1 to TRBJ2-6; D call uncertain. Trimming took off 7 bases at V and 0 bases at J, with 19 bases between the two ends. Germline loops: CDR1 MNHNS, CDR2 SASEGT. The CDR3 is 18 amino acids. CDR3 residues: CASTLHSPWGSGANVLTF. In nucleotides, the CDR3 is TGTGCCAGCACCCTGCATAGTCCCTGGGGCTCTGGGGCCAACGTCCTGACTTTC.

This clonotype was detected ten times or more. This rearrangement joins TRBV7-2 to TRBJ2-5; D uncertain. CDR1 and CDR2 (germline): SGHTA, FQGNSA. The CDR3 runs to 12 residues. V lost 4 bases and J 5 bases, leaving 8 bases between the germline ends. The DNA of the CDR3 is TGTGCCAGCAGCTATCTCGGGGAGACCCAGTACTTC. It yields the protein CASSYLGETQYF.

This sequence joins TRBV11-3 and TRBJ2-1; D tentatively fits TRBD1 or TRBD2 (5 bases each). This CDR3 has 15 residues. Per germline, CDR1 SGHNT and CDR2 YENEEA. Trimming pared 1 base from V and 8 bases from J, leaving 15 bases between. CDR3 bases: TGTGCCAGCAGCTTAGCTGGAGGACGGGGCGATGAGCAGTTCTTC. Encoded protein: CASSLAGGRGDEQFF.

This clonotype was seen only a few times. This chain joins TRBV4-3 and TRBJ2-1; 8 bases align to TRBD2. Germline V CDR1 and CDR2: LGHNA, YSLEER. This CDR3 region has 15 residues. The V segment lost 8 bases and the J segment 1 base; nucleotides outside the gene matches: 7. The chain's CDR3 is CASVWAGGSYNEQFF. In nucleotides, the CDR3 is TGCGCCAGCGTATGGGCGGGGGGTTCCTACAATGAGCAGTTCTTC.

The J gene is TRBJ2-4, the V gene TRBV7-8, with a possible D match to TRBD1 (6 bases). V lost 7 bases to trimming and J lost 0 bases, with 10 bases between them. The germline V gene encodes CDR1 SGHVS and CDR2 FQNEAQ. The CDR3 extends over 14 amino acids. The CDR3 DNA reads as TGTGCCAGCAAGGACAGCCTAGCCAAAAACATTCAGTACTTC. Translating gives CASKDSLAKNIQYF.

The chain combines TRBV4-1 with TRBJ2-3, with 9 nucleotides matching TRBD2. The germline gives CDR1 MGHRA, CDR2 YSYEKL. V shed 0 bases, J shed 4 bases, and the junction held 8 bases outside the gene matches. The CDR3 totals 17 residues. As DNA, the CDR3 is TGCGCCAGCAGCCAAGATCTTGGGCGGGGGGGCTCAGATACGCAGTATTTT. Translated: CASSQDLGRGGSDTQYF.

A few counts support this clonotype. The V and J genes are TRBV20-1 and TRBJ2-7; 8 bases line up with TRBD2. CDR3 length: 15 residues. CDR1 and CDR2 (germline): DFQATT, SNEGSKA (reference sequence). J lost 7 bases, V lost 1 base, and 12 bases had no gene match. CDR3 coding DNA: TGCAGTGCTAGAGTAGGGGGACTAGTTACCAATGAGCAGTACTTC. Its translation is CSARVGGLVTNEQYF.

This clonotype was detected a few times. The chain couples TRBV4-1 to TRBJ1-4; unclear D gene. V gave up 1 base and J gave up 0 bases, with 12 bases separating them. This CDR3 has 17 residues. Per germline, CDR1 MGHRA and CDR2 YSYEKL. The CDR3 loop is CASSQAPPLATNEKLFF. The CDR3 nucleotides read TGCGCCAGCAGCCAAGCTCCCCCTTTGGCAACTAATGAAAAACTGTTTTTT.

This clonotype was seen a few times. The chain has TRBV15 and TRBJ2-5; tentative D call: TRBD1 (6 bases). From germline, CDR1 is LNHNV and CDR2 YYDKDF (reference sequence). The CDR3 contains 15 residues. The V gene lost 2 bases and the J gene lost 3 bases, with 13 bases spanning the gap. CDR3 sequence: CATSRWGRGEETQYF. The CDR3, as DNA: TGTGCCACCAGCAGATGGGGCAGGGGAGAAGAGACCCAGTACTTC.

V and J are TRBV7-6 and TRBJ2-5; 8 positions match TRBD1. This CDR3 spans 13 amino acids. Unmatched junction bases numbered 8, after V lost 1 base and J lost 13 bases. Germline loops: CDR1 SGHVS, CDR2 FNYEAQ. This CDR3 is CASSLEFQDRVYF. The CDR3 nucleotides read TGTGCCAGCAGCTTAGAGTTCCAGGACAGGGTGTACTTC.